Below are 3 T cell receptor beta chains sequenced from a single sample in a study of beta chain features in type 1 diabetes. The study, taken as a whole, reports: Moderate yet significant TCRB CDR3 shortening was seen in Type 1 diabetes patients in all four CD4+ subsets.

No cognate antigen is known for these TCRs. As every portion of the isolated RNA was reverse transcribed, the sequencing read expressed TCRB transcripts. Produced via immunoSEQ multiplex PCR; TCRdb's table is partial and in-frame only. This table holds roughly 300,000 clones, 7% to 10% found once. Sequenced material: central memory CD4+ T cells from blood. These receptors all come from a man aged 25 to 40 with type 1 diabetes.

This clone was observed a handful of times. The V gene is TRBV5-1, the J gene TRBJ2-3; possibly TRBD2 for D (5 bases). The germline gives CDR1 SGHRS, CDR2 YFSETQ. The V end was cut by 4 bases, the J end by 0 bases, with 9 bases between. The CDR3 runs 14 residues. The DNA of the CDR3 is TGCGCCAGCAGCCCTCAGCGGAGCACAGATACGCAGTATTTT. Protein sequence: CASSPQRSTDTQYF.

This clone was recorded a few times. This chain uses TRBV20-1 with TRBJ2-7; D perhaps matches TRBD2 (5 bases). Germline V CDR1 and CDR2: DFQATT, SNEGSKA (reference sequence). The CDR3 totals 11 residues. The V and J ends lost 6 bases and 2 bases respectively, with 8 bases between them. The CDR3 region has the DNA TGCAGTGCCACCGGGGCCTACGAGCAGTACTTC. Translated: CSATGAYEQYF.

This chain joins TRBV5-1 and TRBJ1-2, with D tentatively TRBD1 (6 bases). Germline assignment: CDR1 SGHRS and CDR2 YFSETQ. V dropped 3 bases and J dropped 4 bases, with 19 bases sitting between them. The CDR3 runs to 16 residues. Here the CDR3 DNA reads TGCGCCAGCAGCTCAAGCATAGGGGGTGAGGCCTATGGCTACACCTTC. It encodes CASSSSIGGEAYGYTF.